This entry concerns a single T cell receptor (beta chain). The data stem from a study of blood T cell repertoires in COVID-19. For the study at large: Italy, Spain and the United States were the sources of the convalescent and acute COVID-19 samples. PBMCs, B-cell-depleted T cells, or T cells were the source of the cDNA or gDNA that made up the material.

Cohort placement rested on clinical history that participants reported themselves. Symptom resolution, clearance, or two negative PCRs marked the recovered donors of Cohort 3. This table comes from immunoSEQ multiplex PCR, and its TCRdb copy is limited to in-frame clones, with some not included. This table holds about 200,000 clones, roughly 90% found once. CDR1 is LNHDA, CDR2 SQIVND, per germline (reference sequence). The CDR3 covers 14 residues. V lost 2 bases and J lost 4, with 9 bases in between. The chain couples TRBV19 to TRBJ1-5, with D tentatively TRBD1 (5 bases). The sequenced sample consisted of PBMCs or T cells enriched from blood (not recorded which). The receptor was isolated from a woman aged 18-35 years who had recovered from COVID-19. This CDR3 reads CASSISSGNQPQHF. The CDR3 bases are TGTGCCAGTAGTATATCTTCAGGGAATCAGCCCCAGCATTTT.